This T cell receptor (beta chain) was observed in a study of HIV-infected patients and healthy controls. Broader study findings: Healthy controls carried many MAIT alpha-chain CDR3s, while HIV+ repertoires had few.

As to this clonotype: As yet, its antigen is unknown.

The CDR3 extends over 13 amino acids. The V end was cut by 0 bases, the J end by 9 bases, with 12 bases between. CDR1 DFQATT and CDR2 SNEGSKA come from the germline V gene (reference sequence). Alpha and beta constant-region primers primed reverse transcription of approximately 500 ng RNA. Using multiplexing indices, alpha and beta chain libraries were generated apart by chain-specific third strand synthesis. TCRdb passed the 5' RACE reads through MiXCR, listing each CDR3 protein once. This sample yields roughly 3,500 distinct CDR3 sequences, of which less than 10% are seen a single time; approximately 18% belongs to the top ten. Roughly three months, about 14 weeks, into antiretroviral therapy, follow-up blood was collected. All unsorted peripheral T cells were captured because whole blood was used without fractionation. The RNA source was a roughly 2.5 ml peripheral blood draw.

The starting material was blood, obtained during antiretroviral therapy. The clonotype was recovered from an adult with HIV infection. The rearrangement uses TRBV20-1 and TRBJ2-1; the D is unclear. For the CDR3, the DNA is TGCAGTGCTAGAGATAGCCCGCTTAGTGAGCAGTTCTTC. Translating it yields CSARDSPLSEQFF.